The 31 T cell receptor beta chains given below trace back to one sample, sequenced in a study of response to subunit inactivated influenza vaccine. Via MiXCR, TCRdb re-called the RT-PCR reads, giving one row per CDR3 protein. Of around 200,000 distinct CDR3 sequences in the sample, about 9% were seen once. The specimen was non-naive T cells sorted from PBMCs, collected on the day of vaccination. All receptors come from a man aged 50 to 60 who received an inactivated influenza vaccine.

The chain uses TRBV7-2 and TRBJ1-5; 9 bases line up with TRBD1. The CDR3 length is 15 residues. Looked up from germline, CDR1 is SGHTA and CDR2 is FQGNSA. Trimming took 5 bases from V and 5 from J; bases not matched to a gene: 7. The chain's CDR3 is CASSLDRGRHQPQHF. The CDR3 DNA sequence: TGTGCCAGCAGCCTGGACAGGGGCCGGCATCAGCCCCAGCATTTT.

V is TRBV7-2 and J is TRBJ2-5; D might be TRBD1 or TRBD2, each matching 5 bases. The CDR3 sequence is 14 residues long. Trimming stripped 0 bases from V and 6 bases from J, with 11 bases between. Germline CDR1 and CDR2: SGHTA and FQGNSA. The CDR3 loop reads CASSLAGRAKTQYF. Here the CDR3 DNA reads TGTGCCAGCAGCTTAGCGGGGCGGGCCAAGACCCAGTACTTC.

This clonotype was counted only a few times. The V gene is TRBV12-3 or TRBV12-4, the J gene TRBJ2-1, with 7 bases aligning to TRBD2. This CDR3 region has 16 residues. Trimming cost V 5 bases and J 7 bases; bases outside gene matches: 14. This chain's CDR3 is CASSTSGTNLKNEQFF. Here the CDR3 DNA reads TGTGCCAGCAGTACTTCCGGGACTAACCTGAAGAATGAGCAGTTCTTC.

This clonotype was counted many times. This chain joins TRBV5-6 and TRBJ1-3; D gene uncertain. This CDR3 has 14 amino acids. Deletions cut 2 bases from V and 2 bases from J, with 8 bases between. Germline V gene lookup returns CDR1 SGHDT and CDR2 YYEEEE. CDR3 DNA: TGTGCCAGCAGCTTTCCGGGTACTGGAAACACCATATATTTT. It encodes CASSFPGTGNTIYF. The full variable domain, with the rest looked up from reference TRBV5-6 and TRBJ1-3, is DAGVTQSPTHLIKTRGQQVTLRCSPKSGHDTVSWYQQALGQGPQFIFQYYEEEERQRGNFPDRFSGHQFPNYSSELNVNALLLGDSALYLCASSFPGTGNTIYFGEGSWLTVV.

V is TRBV20-1 and J is TRBJ2-5; D tentatively fits TRBD1 or TRBD2 (5 bases each). This CDR3 comprises 15 residues. Deletions cut 8 bases from V and 1 base from J, with 20 bases between. Germline V CDR1 and CDR2: DFQATT, SNEGSKA (reference sequence). The CDR3 nucleotides read TGCAGTACTTCGAGGGGCTCGGGGTTCCAAGAGACCCAGTACTTC. This gives the protein CSTSRGSGFQETQYF.

This clonotype was observed a handful of times. The chain couples TRBV18 to TRBJ2-3, with a weak D call TRBD2 (6 bases). In germline, CDR1 is KGHSH, CDR2 LQKENI. Trimming cost V 6 bases and J 6 bases, with 16 bases left between them. The CDR3 consists of 14 residues. The CDR3 loop is CASSRRGLGDTQYF. CDR3 DNA: TGTGCCAGCTCTCGACGGGGACTCGGGGATACGCAGTATTTT.

This clonotype came up many times. This rearrangement joins TRBV9 to TRBJ2-3; 7 bases match TRBD2. The CDR3 contains 12 residues. Losses at the gene ends were 5 bases for V and 4 bases for J; bases not matched to a gene: 1. Germline CDR1 reads SGDLS; CDR2 reads YYNGEE. The CDR3 here is CASRGGADTQYF. The DNA of the CDR3 is TGTGCCAGCAGGGGGGGGGCAGATACGCAGTATTTT.

This clonotype was seen a handful of times. This chain links TRBV24-1 with TRBJ2-2; 10 nucleotides line up with TRBD2. This CDR3 region has 15 residues. CDR1 KGHDR and CDR2 SFDVKD come from the germline V gene. J lost 6 bases, V lost 4 bases, and 4 bases had no gene match. DNA for the CDR3: TGTGCCACCAGTGACCCGGGGACTAGCGCCGGGGAGCTGTTTTTT. This translates into CATSDPGTSAGELFF.

This clonotype turned up a few times. The chain has TRBV6-2 or TRBV6-3 and TRBJ2-3; 9 bases fit TRBD1. The CDR3 extends over 13 amino acids. Germline CDR1 and CDR2: MNHEY and SVGEGT. The V gene end was trimmed by 6 bases and the J gene end by 4 bases; junction bases not matched to a gene: 2. The CDR3 DNA follows: TGTGCCAGCAGGCGACAGGGGGCAGATACGCAGTATTTT. Translation: CASRRQGADTQYF.

This clonotype was seen repeatedly, ten times or more. The gene calls are TRBV20-1 and TRBJ1-3, with D possibly TRBD1 on 6 matching bases. V was shortened by 6 bases and J by 4 bases, with 16 bases between the two germline ends. This CDR3 is built from 14 residues. CDR1 is DFQATT, CDR2 SNEGSKA, per germline (reference sequence). The CDR3 loop reads CSAMNRVRGNTIYF. The CDR3 DNA reads as TGCAGTGCAATGAACAGGGTGCGCGGAAACACCATATATTTT.

This clonotype came up a few times. The chain combines TRBV3-1 with TRBJ2-5; TRBD1 matches at 12 bases. V shed 4 bases and J 4 bases; nucleotides not matched to a gene: 13. The CDR3 consists of 18 residues. Germline CDR1 is LGHDT and CDR2 is YNNKEL (reference sequence). CDR3 in DNA: TGTGCCAGCAGCCCCCTGGGGACAGGGGGCTTGGGTGGAGAGACCCAGTACTTC. Its translation: CASSPLGTGGLGGETQYF.

There are a few counts of this clonotype. The chain combines TRBV10-3 with TRBJ2-1; tentatively, D is TRBD2 (6 bases). Trimming pared 5 bases from V and 0 bases from J, leaving 11 bases between. In germline, CDR1 is ENHRY, CDR2 SYGVKD. This CDR3 contains 15 residues. The CDR3 region is CAISPAGLSYNEQFF. CDR3 bases: TGTGCCATCAGTCCAGCGGGCCTCTCCTACAATGAGCAGTTCTTC.

This clonotype was seen a few times. The chain carries TRBV3-1 and TRBJ1-1; D not certain. This CDR3 is built from 14 residues. CDR1 LGHDT and CDR2 YNNKEL come from the germline V gene (reference sequence). Trimming left V 5 bases short and J 1 base short, with 11 bases between. The CDR3 nucleotides read TGTGCCAGCAGCATGGGCTTCGGGAACACTGAAGCTTTCTTT. Amino acids: CASSMGFGNTEAFF.

This clonotype occurred a few times. This chain links TRBV15 with TRBJ2-1; D perhaps matches TRBD2 (6 bases). This CDR3 is built from 13 residues. Germline loops: CDR1 LNHNV, CDR2 YYDKDF (reference sequence). Trimming stripped 0 bases from V and 10 bases from J, with 10 bases between. The CDR3, as DNA: TGTGCCACCAGCAGAGATCAGGCGGGGGAGCAGTTCTTC. This encodes CATSRDQAGEQFF.

The genes are TRBV15 and TRBJ2-1; D gene ambiguous. This CDR3 region has 15 residues. V gave up 9 bases and J gave up 2 bases, with 17 bases separating them. Germline values: CDR1 LNHNV, CDR2 YYDKDF (reference sequence). CDR3 coding DNA: TGTGCCACAGGCTTGAAGGCCACTCCCTACAATGAGCAGTTCTTC. This encodes CATGLKATPYNEQFF.

The CDR3 bases are TGTGCCAGCAGCGGATTGGGCGTAAACACTGAAGCTTTCTTT. This translates into CASSGLGVNTEAFF. The chain uses TRBV7-2 and TRBJ1-1, with D hard to call. The V gene lost 5 bases and the J gene lost 2 bases, with 12 bases spanning the gap. This CDR3 spans 14 amino acids. The V gene's germline CDR1 is SGHTA and CDR2 FQGNSA.

This clonotype was recorded many times. The chain is built from TRBV5-5 and TRBJ2-1; D unresolved. Germline values: CDR1 SGHKS, CDR2 YYEKEE (reference sequence). Trimming cost V 0 bases and J 7 bases, with 14 bases left between them. This CDR3 is built from 15 residues. The CDR3 spells CASSLAGGGGNEQFF. The CDR3 DNA reads TGTGCCAGCAGCTTGGCGGGCGGCGGTGGGAATGAGCAGTTCTTC. Full variable domain (rest looked up from reference TRBV5-5 and TRBJ2-1): DAGVTQSPTHLIKTRGQQVTLRCSPISGHKSVSWYQQVLGQGPQFIFQYYEKEERGRGNFPDRFSARQFPNYSSELNVNALLLGDSALYLCASSLAGGGGNEQFFGPGTRLTVL.

This clonotype was detected a few times. V gene TRBV20-1 combines with J gene TRBJ2-5; 7 nucleotides match TRBD2. Germline CDR1 and CDR2: DFQATT and SNEGSKA (reference sequence). The CDR3 is 14 residues long. V lost 5 bases to trimming and J lost 4 bases; unmatched junction nucleotides: 10. CDR3 residues: CSAPGLGVVETQYF. The DNA of the CDR3 is TGCAGTGCTCCTGGACTAGGCGTGGTAGAGACCCAGTACTTC.

The chain is built from TRBV6-2 or TRBV6-3 and TRBJ1-4; no clear D. CDR1 is MNHEY, CDR2 SVGEGT, per germline. CDR3 length: 14 residues. With 0 bases removed from V and 4 bases from J, the gap between germline ends came to 6 bases. CDR3 loop: CASSYSTGNEKLFF. Written as DNA, the CDR3 is TGTGCCAGCAGTTACTCGACCGGTAATGAAAAACTGTTTTTT.

This clonotype was seen repeatedly, ten times or more. This rearrangement joins TRBV20-1 to TRBJ2-3; no reliable D call. The germline gives CDR1 DFQATT, CDR2 SNEGSKA (reference sequence). CDR3 length: 15 residues. V lost 3 bases, J lost 7 bases, and 20 bases lay in between. The CDR3 loop is CSARESTTPGNTQYF. The CDR3 DNA reads as TGCAGTGCTAGGGAGAGTACTACCCCAGGCAATACGCAGTATTTT.

In its sample, this clonotype was seen once. The chain uses TRBV5-6 and TRBJ2-3, with D possibly matching TRBD1 (7 bases). The V gene's germline CDR1 is SGHDT and CDR2 YYEEEE. The CDR3 sequence is 14 residues long. Trimming removed 5 bases at V and 4 bases at J, with 14 bases between. The CDR3 DNA follows: TGTGCCAGCAGACACCCCAGGGGGGCAGATACGCAGTATTTT. The encoded protein is CASRHPRGADTQYF. Drawing the rest from reference TRBV5-6 and TRBJ2-3, the complete variable domain is DAGVTQSPTHLIKTRGQQVTLRCSPKSGHDTVSWYQQALGQGPQFIFQYYEEEERQRGNFPDRFSGHQFPNYSSELNVNALLLGDSALYLCASRHPRGADTQYFGPGTRLTVL.

The CDR3 sequence is CASSLDFQRKNTEAFF. The CDR3 DNA follows: TGTGCCAGCAGCTTGGATTTCCAACGGAAAAACACTGAAGCTTTCTTT. The genes are TRBV5-5 and TRBJ1-1; D is uncertain. Looked up from germline, CDR1 is SGHKS and CDR2 is YYEKEE (reference sequence). The CDR3 is 16 amino acids. Trimming shortened V by 0 bases and J by 2 bases, and 14 bases separated the two germline ends.

The gene calls are TRBV11-2 and TRBJ2-3, with 9 bases aligning to TRBD2. V shed 6 bases, J shed 1 base, and the junction held 5 bases outside the gene matches. CDR1 is SGHAT and CDR2 is FQNNGV in the germline V gene. The CDR3 is 15 amino acids. CDR3 region: CASSFIAGGTDTQYF. The CDR3 region has the DNA TGTGCCAGCAGTTTTATAGCGGGGGGCACAGATACGCAGTATTTT.

This clonotype was recorded many times. The chain recombines TRBV5-1 with TRBJ1-1; D call uncertain. This CDR3 has 14 amino acids. Germline CDR1 is SGHRS and CDR2 is YFSETQ. Trimming removed 4 bases at V and 8 bases at J, with 18 bases between. The CDR3 sequence: CASSPLGESTEAFF. The CDR3 DNA sequence: TGCGCCAGCAGCCCCCTGGGCGAGAGTACAGAAGCTTTCTTT.

This clonotype has only a few counts. This rearrangement joins TRBV27 to TRBJ2-1; tentatively, D is TRBD1 (6 bases). Trimming left V 7 bases short and J 2 bases short, with 9 bases between. CDR1 and CDR2 from the germline V gene are MNHEY and SMNVEV (reference sequence). The length of the CDR3 is 13 residues. The chain's CDR3 is CASIRDTYNEQFF. The CDR3 DNA reads as TGTGCCAGCATCCGGGACACCTACAATGAGCAGTTCTTC.

CDR3 protein: CASSPEPGLAAQETQYF. In nucleotides, the CDR3 is TGTGCCAGCAGCCCGGAACCGGGACTAGCGGCCCAAGAGACCCAGTACTTC. The chain combines TRBV11-1 with TRBJ2-5, with 11 bases aligning to TRBD2. Germline trimming cut 5 bases from V and 1 base from J; bases unmatched to any gene: 9. The CDR3 covers 17 residues. The V gene's germline CDR1 is SGHAT and CDR2 FQDESV (reference sequence).

This clonotype has more than one count but fewer than ten. V gene TRBV7-8 combines with J gene TRBJ2-1; D ambiguous. V was pared by 7 bases and J by 4 bases, with 14 bases between. Germline-derived CDR1 and CDR2 are SGHVS and FQNEAQ. The CDR3 loop spans 14 amino acids. The chain's CDR3 is CASTPFPAYNEQFF. For the CDR3, the DNA is TGTGCCAGCACCCCTTTCCCGGCTTACAATGAGCAGTTCTTC.

The chain uses TRBV14 and TRBJ1-1; no definite D call. The V gene lost 4 bases and the J gene lost 2 bases, with 14 bases spanning the gap. The CDR3 consists of 15 residues. From germline, CDR1 is SGHDN and CDR2 FVKESK. The CDR3 protein is CASSLLGLSNTEAFF. The DNA for the CDR3 is TGTGCCAGCAGCCTCCTCGGGCTAAGCAACACTGAAGCTTTCTTT. Supplemented by reference TRBV14 and TRBJ1-1, the full variable domain reads EAGVTQFPSHSVIEKGQTVTLRCDPISGHDNLYWYRRVMGKEIKFLLHFVKESKQDESGMPNNRFLAERTGGTYSTLKVQPAELEDSGVYFCASSLLGLSNTEAFFGQGTRLTVV.

This chain links TRBV10-2 with TRBJ2-1, with 10 positions matching TRBD2. CDR3 length equals 16 residues. V shed 2 bases and J 7 bases; nucleotides not matched to a gene: 8. Germline CDR1 and CDR2: WSHSY and SAAADI. The CDR3 here is CASSEIPAGGKNEQFF. In DNA form, the CDR3 reads TGCGCCAGCAGTGAGATTCCAGCGGGGGGGAAAAATGAGCAGTTCTTC.

This clonotype appeared a few times. The rearrangement joins TRBV6-1 to TRBJ2-3; TRBD1 matches 7 bases. Germline assignment: CDR1 MNHNS and CDR2 SASEGT. V dropped 7 bases and J dropped 2; count of bases not matched to a gene: 6. The CDR3 spans 14 residues. Written as DNA, the CDR3 is TGTGCCAGCAAGTCCGGGACAGTCACAGATACGCAGTATTTT. Protein product: CASKSGTVTDTQYF.

This rearrangement joins TRBV20-1 to TRBJ2-5; D is possibly TRBD1 (6 bases). Trimming took off 3 bases at V and 5 bases at J, with 16 bases between the two ends. The CDR3 runs to 14 residues. Germline V lookup: CDR1 DFQATT, CDR2 SNEGSKA (reference sequence). The CDR3 reads CSARRTGLTETQYF. For the CDR3, the DNA is TGCAGTGCTAGGAGAACAGGGTTGACGGAGACCCAGTACTTC.